The 17 T cell receptor beta chains presented below share a single source sample, sequenced in a study of T-cell memory formation after mild COVID-19. TCRdb redid the calling of the 5' RACE reads with MiXCR, one entry per CDR3 protein. The data hold under 300,000 distinct CDR3 sequences, with under 8.5% observed a single time. The sample taken for sequencing was PBMCs or a T cell subset sorted from them (not recorded which). Source of these receptors: a man between 18 and 29 years old who had mild COVID-19 (a few samples of this study predate the infection). Cell type and time point are not known.

This clonotype was recorded a few times. This rearrangement joins TRBV5-1 to TRBJ2-6; D remains unclear. CDR3 length: 15 amino acids. V lost 0 bases, J lost 2 bases, and 6 bases lay in between. CDR1 is SGHRS, CDR2 YFSETQ, per germline. This CDR3 reads CASSLGRAGANVLTF. The CDR3 coding sequence is TGCGCCAGCAGCTTGGGCCGGGCTGGGGCCAACGTCCTGACTTTC.

The chain couples TRBV5-1 to TRBJ2-3; no reliable D call. The germline V gene encodes CDR1 SGHRS and CDR2 YFSETQ. The ends were cut back, 1 base at V and 3 bases at J, with 6 bases in the middle. The CDR3 has 13 amino acids. Here the CDR3 reads CASSLWITDTQYF. As DNA, the CDR3 is TGCGCCAGCAGCTTGTGGATTACAGATACGCAGTATTTT.

This clonotype was counted only a few times. The rearrangement joins TRBV7-6 to TRBJ2-5; 7 bases fit TRBD1. V lost 3 bases and J lost 3; bases outside the gene matches: 1. The germline V gene has CDR1 SGHVS and CDR2 FNYEAQ. The CDR3 runs to 13 residues. CDR3 sequence reads: CASSFDREETQYF. The CDR3 DNA follows: TGTGCCAGCAGCTTTGACAGGGAAGAGACCCAGTACTTC.

CDR3 DNA sequence: TGTGCCAGCAGCTCCCGGGGACAGGTCTATGGCTACACCTTC. Amino acid sequence: CASSSRGQVYGYTF. The V and J genes are TRBV6-2 or TRBV6-3 and TRBJ1-2; 8 nucleotides line up with TRBD1. Germline trimming cut 6 bases from V and 4 bases from J; bases unmatched to any gene: 7. Germline V gene lookup returns CDR1 MNHEY and CDR2 SVGEGT. This CDR3 has 14 residues.

In its sample, this clonotype was seen many times. The CDR3 coding sequence is TGCGCCAGCACCGCACAGGGGGCGGATGAGCAGTTCTTC. Its translation is CASTAQGADEQFF. The chain has TRBV5-1 and TRBJ2-1; 9 nucleotides align to TRBD1. V was pared by 6 bases and J by 8 bases, with 6 bases of the junction left unmatched. CDR3 length: 13 residues. CDR1 SGHRS and CDR2 YFSETQ come from the germline V gene. The whole variable domain, filled in from reference TRBV5-1 and TRBJ2-1, reads KAGVTQTPRYLIKTRGQQVTLSCSPISGHRSVSWYQQTPGQGLQFLFEYFSETQRNKGNFPGRFSGRQFSNSRSEMNVSTLELGDSALYLCASTAQGADEQFFGPGTRLTVL.

On this clonotype: A much larger clone differs from this one at a single base, so this may be a read error. V gene TRBV5-6 combines with J gene TRBJ1-5; TRBD1 matches at 10 bases. CDR1 and CDR2 (germline): SGHDT, YYEEEE. CDR3 length: 14 residues. Germline trimming cut 8 bases from V and 6 bases from J; bases unmatched to any gene: 8. The CDR3 sequence: CARSAGQGGQPQHF. Here the CDR3 DNA reads TGTGCCAGAAGCGCAGGACAGGGGGGTCAGCCCCAGCATTTT.

The chain couples TRBV12-3 or TRBV12-4 to TRBJ2-7; D is perhaps TRBD1 (6 bases). V gave up 4 bases and J gave up 3 bases, with 13 bases separating them. The CDR3 is made up of 14 amino acids. CDR3: CASSSDSSSYEQYF. The CDR3 bases are TGTGCCAGCAGTTCGGACAGCTCTAGCTACGAGCAGTACTTC.

This chain joins TRBV18 and TRBJ2-5, with 9 bases identical to TRBD1. V lost 2 bases and J lost 7; bases outside the gene matches: 8. In germline, CDR1 is KGHSH, CDR2 LQKENI. This CDR3 contains 15 residues. The CDR3 here is CASSPLDRGERTQYF. The CDR3 nucleotides read TGTGCCAGCTCACCATTAGACAGGGGGGAGAGGACCCAGTACTTC.

This clonotype was counted only a few times. The chain employs TRBV6-4 and TRBJ2-1; 8 nucleotides match TRBD1. The CDR3 extends over 14 amino acids. CDR1 MRHNA and CDR2 SNTAGT come from the germline V gene. V lost 5 bases and J lost 10; bases outside the gene matches: 10. The CDR3 sequence: CASSPGTGVLEQFF. CDR3 in DNA: TGTGCCAGCAGTCCCGGGACAGGAGTGTTGGAGCAGTTCTTC.

This clonotype was recorded a few times. This chain links TRBV18 with TRBJ1-1; D remains unclear. Germline V gene sequence: CDR1 KGHSH, CDR2 LQKENI. The CDR3 extends over 16 amino acids. Trimming cost V 0 bases and J 0 bases, with 11 bases left between them. CDR3 coding DNA: TGTGCCAGCTCACCACCCTCCATGGGGTTGAACACTGAAGCTTTCTTT. Amino acids: CASSPPSMGLNTEAFF.

This clonotype was detected a few times. The J gene is TRBJ2-3, the V gene TRBV5-6, with TRBD2 matching 10 bases. Germline V gene sequence: CDR1 SGHDT, CDR2 YYEEEE. The V segment lost 1 base and the J segment 8 bases; nucleotides outside the gene matches: 13. CDR3 length equals 17 residues. The CDR3 DNA reads TGTGCCAGCAGCTTGAGGAACTCCGGGACTAGCGTTAGTACGCAGTATTTT. It specifies CASSLRNSGTSVSTQYF.

This clonotype appeared many times. This sequence joins TRBV12-3 or TRBV12-4 and TRBJ2-3; D assignment may be TRBD1 or TRBD2 (6 bases each). The CDR3 spans 16 residues. Trimming pared 3 bases from V and 6 bases from J, leaving 19 bases between. CDR3 DNA sequence: TGTGCCAGCAGTTTTGGACTATCTACAGGGTCGGATACGCAGTATTTT. Protein product: CASSFGLSTGSDTQYF.

This clonotype was seen many times. The rearrangement joins TRBV7-9 to TRBJ1-1; D is ambiguous. The germline gives CDR1 SEHNR, CDR2 FQNEAQ (reference sequence). Trimming stripped 5 bases from V and 6 bases from J, with 13 bases between. The CDR3 has 13 residues. The DNA for the CDR3 is TGTGCCAGCAGCCCAACCGGGAGGGCTGAAGCTTTCTTT. Encoded protein: CASSPTGRAEAFF.

The genes are TRBV5-5 and TRBJ2-1, with 10 bases aligning to TRBD2. The V gene's germline CDR1 is SGHKS and CDR2 YYEKEE (reference sequence). CDR3 size: 15 residues. Trimming at V came to 4 bases and at J to 8 bases, leaving 9 bases not matched to a gene. The CDR3 is CASSASSGGIYEQFF. CDR3 nucleotide sequence: TGTGCCAGCAGCGCGTCTAGCGGGGGTATCTATGAGCAGTTCTTC.

The chain is built from TRBV4-2 and TRBJ1-1; no clear D gene. Germline-derived CDR1 and CDR2 are LGHNA and YNFKEQ. The CDR3 has 15 residues. V dropped 2 bases and J dropped 3 bases, with 13 bases sitting between them. The DNA for the CDR3 is TGTGCCAGCAGCCAATCCGCTACGGGTTACACTGAAGCTTTCTTT. Translation: CASSQSATGYTEAFF.

V usage is TRBV7-9 and J usage is TRBJ2-5, with D maybe TRBD1 (5 bases). Between the trimmed V and J ends, which lost 5 bases and 4 bases, there was a span of 14 bases. This CDR3 is built from 14 residues. CDR1 and CDR2 from the germline V gene are SEHNR and FQNEAQ (reference sequence). The CDR3 DNA sequence: TGTGCCAGCAGCCGCGACAGATTGGGAGAGACCCAGTACTTC. Protein: CASSRDRLGETQYF.

This chain connects TRBV5-4 to TRBJ2-7; 8 bases map to TRBD1. This CDR3 has 15 amino acids. Losses at the gene ends were 0 bases for V and 1 base for J; bases not matched to a gene: 3. Per the germline V gene, CDR1 is SGHNT and CDR2 is YYREEE (reference sequence). The CDR3 region has the DNA TGTGCCAGCAGCTTGGACAGGGGGAGATCCTACGAGCAGTACTTC. The encoded protein is CASSLDRGRSYEQYF.